This T cell receptor beta chain was recovered during a study of OX40 agonist ivuxolimab in advanced cancers. This CDR3 region has 13 residues. Trimming took off 0 bases at V and 3 bases at J, with 6 bases between the two ends. Germline V CDR1 and CDR2: SGHRS, YFSETQ. Measured with immunoSEQ multiplex PCR; TCRdb has only the in-frame clones, and not every one. This table holds tens of thousands of clones, about 80% found once. This clonotype was obtained from an adult with an advanced solid tumor such as melanoma, head and neck, liver or kidney cancer. The material sequenced was CD4+ or CD8+ T cells sorted from blood, taken in a trial of the OX40 agonist ivuxolimab. V is TRBV5-1 and J is TRBJ1-2; D gene ambiguous. The CDR3 spells CASSLADYYGYTF. The CDR3 nucleotides read TGCGCCAGCAGCTTGGCGGATTACTATGGCTACACCTTC.